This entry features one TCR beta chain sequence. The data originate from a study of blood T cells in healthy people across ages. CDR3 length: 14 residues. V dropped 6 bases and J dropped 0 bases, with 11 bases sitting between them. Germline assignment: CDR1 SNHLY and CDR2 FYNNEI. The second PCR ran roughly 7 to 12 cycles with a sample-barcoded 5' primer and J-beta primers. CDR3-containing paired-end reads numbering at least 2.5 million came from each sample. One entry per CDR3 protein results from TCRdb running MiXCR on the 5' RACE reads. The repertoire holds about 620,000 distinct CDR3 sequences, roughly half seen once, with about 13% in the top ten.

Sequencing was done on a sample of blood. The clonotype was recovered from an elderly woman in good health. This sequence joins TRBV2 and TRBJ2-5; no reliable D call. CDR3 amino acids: CASRPHGYQETQYF. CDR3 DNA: TGTGCCAGCAGACCTCACGGATACCAAGAGACCCAGTACTTC.